This T cell receptor beta chain was found in a study of cytomegalovirus exposure and HLA in healthy donors. Looking at the study overall: Early released data had tens of millions of unique TCRs, all coming from HLA-typed donors.

On this clone itself: The antigen remains undetermined.

PCR was performed using 60 Vbeta and 13 Jbeta primers. Clones were read by immunoSEQ multiplex PCR, and TCRdb kept only the in-frame ones, dropping some. This sample contains about 49,000 clones. Study-wide results and limits: A missense variant in DCLRE1C was later tied to TCR beta V- and J-gene trimming.

Germline CDR1 is MNHEY and CDR2 is SVGAGI. The CDR3 is 15 residues long. Trimming at V came to 5 bases and at J to 3 bases, leaving 0 bases not matched to a gene. The material sequenced was PBMCs. This rearrangement joins TRBV6-5 to TRBJ2-2; 13 nucleotides align to TRBD2. The sequence was collected from a man aged 18 to 29 in good health and CMV-seropositive. This CDR3 is CASSGLAGDTGELFF. For the CDR3, the DNA is TGTGCCAGCAGTGGACTAGCGGGAGACACCGGGGAGCTGTTTTTT.